This T cell receptor (beta chain) was sequenced during a study of T-cell reconstitution after alpha-beta-depleted transplantation in children (TCRdb year 2016). Describing the broader study: T-cell immune reconstitution after TCRalphabeta/CD19-depleted allogeneic hematopoietic cell transplantation in children was quantitatively tracked in the study by means of TCR repertoire profiling.

Turning to this clonotype: No antigen is known for it. No base-level quality is on record; no much larger clone is a single base apart.

The library was made by PCR. The run used an Illumina HiSeq 2500. TCR library preparation used molecular barcoding, with unique molecular identifiers applied to normalize quantification of the TCRbeta repertoire. TCRdb itself trimmed the public reads at Q25 with fastp, ran MiXCR and retained productive beta chains. Rows are combined by CDR3 protein, so each entry shows the most common genes and DNA. The sample includes a few hundred thousand distinct CDR3 sequences, with 10% observed a single time. The top ten hold 2% to 3% of the sample. This receptor was obtained from a human donor who donated a stem cell graft to a child with acute lymphoblastic leukemia. Source: PBMCs from the stem cell graft donor, taken from the stem cell graft.

The encoded CDR3 is CASSQNSGSAETQYF. The DNA sequence is given as TGCGCCAGCAGCCAAAATAGCGGGAGTGCAGAGACCCAGTACTTC. The chain is assembled from TRBV4-3 and TRBJ2-5, with TRBD2 matching 9 junction bases. Measured from the cysteine to the phenylalanine, the CDR3 is 15 residues long. Only the CDR3 portion is preserved as DNA: 45 bases, with reading frame beginning at the first base. From a lookup of the germline V gene, CDR1 and CDR2 are LGHNA and YSLEER. V and J are trimmed by 2 bases and 4 bases, and the gene matches miss 5 bases of the junction.